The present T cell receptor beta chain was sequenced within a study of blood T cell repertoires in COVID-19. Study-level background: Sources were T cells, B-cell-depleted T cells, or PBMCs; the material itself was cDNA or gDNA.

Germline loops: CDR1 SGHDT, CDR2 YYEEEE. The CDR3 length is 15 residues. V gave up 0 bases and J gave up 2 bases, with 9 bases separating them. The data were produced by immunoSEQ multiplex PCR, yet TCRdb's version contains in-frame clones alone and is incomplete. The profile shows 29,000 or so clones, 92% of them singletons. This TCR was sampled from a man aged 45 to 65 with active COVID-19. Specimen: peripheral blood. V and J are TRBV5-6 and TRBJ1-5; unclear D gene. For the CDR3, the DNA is TGTGCCAGCAGCTTGGGGGAGCATCGCAATCAGCCCCAGCATTTT. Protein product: CASSLGEHRNQPQHF.